This T cell receptor beta chain appears in the sequencing data of a study of blood T cell repertoires in COVID-19 (dated by TCRdb to 2019 to 2021). Concerning the study at large: The collaborator samples originated in the United States, Italy and Spain and spanned the acute and convalescent phases of COVID-19. The material from the prospective study consisted of cDNA or gDNA derived from T cells, B-cell-depleted T cells, or PBMCs. Deeply sampled blood TCRbeta repertoires from subjects exposed to, actively infected with, or recovered from COVID-19 were included in the dataset. The repertoires were released in a freely available public database intended as a resource for research on the immune response to SARS-CoV-2. Samples came from the ongoing ImmuneRACE study (first 160 participants) plus 1,254 subjects from 6 global collaborators. Sample metadata almost always included a de-identified subject ID, COVID-19 status, age in years and sex. HLA class I and class II types, where available, came from metadata supplied by the sample provider rather than from assay-based typing. The study at large found these results: The amount of clinical and demographic metadata varied by source and participant and was provided uncurated.

Collaborating institutions collected whole blood in K2EDTA tubes following their own protocols. Collaborator samples were shipped for TCRbeta analysis as frozen whole blood, isolated PBMCs, or DNA extracted from either sample type. The immunoSEQ Assay, a bias-controlled multiplex PCR, was used to amplify TCRbeta CDR3 regions from genomic DNA. The authors' pipeline ran thus. The number of nucleated cells in each sample was estimated by amplification of reference gene primers within the assay. To quantify the absolute abundance of each unique TCRbeta CDR3 rearrangement, sequence reads were collapsed and filtered. For each sample, productive Simpson clonality was calculated by taking the square root of Simpson's diversity index across productive rearrangements. Here the immuneACCESS table is served through TCRdb, limited to in-frame sequences with V and J called. Missing clones are a known gap in these copies; in checked studies unresolved V genes cover under half, and the rest lacks a known reason. V and J calls and clone size are those listed in that table; D and trimming were worked out from the DNA. This sample has some 150,000 clones in its table, and approximately 84% of those were observed once. Of the sample, approximately 1.1% falls within the top ten clones.

Trimming removed 4 bases from V and 6 bases from J; the gene matches leave 10 bases unexplained. Inclusive of the bounding cysteine and phenylalanine, the CDR3 is 15 residues long. Only the CDR3 part of the read is kept: 45 bases, read in frame from the first base. Sequences SGHNT (CDR1) and YYREEE (CDR2) are obtained from the germline V gene (reference sequence). A note on this clone: What this receptor recognizes is not known. It has no much larger one-base neighbor in the sample; base qualities were not kept.

Sequencing was carried out using peripheral blood. The chain is encoded by TRBV5-4 joined to TRBJ2-7, with 10 middle bases fitting TRBD1. The TCR sequence derives from a man aged 35-49 years with acute or convalescent COVID-19. The DNA is TGTGCCAGCAGCGTCTCCGGGACAGGGGTAGGCGAGCAGTACTTC. Translation gives CASSVSGTGVGEQYF.